These 28 T cell receptor beta chains came from one sample sequenced in a study of blood T cells in healthy people across ages. Then a second PCR, running roughly 7 to 11 cycles, was carried out with a sample-barcoded 5' primer and a J-beta primer mix. TCRdb fed the 5' RACE reads into MiXCR, producing one record per CDR3 protein. This repertoire shows about a million distinct CDR3 sequences, roughly 47% found once; its top ten account for 20% to 25%. Sequenced input: blood. These receptors came from a woman aged 60-75 years in good health.

The chain employs TRBV6-1 and TRBJ2-7; 16 nucleotides line up with TRBD2. The CDR3 contains 15 residues. Germline lookup yields CDR1 MNHNS and CDR2 SASEGT. Trimming took 4 bases from V and 4 from J; bases not matched to a gene: 1. In nucleotides, the CDR3 is TGTGCCAGCAGTGGGGGACTAGCGGGAGGGTACGAGCAGTACTTC. It encodes CASSGGLAGGYEQYF.

Points on this clonotype: Sequence at one end of the junction differs from germline and may be a read error. This chain links TRBV5-1 with TRBJ2-5, with D unresolved. The end of the DNA aligns better with TRBJ2-7, so the J call may be wrong. The CDR3 is 14 residues long. The V gene's germline CDR1 is SGHRS and CDR2 YFSETQ. Here the CDR3 reads CASSLGGSSCEQYF. In DNA, the CDR3 is TGCGCCAGCAGCCTGGGCGGCAGTTCCTGCGAGCAGTACTTC.

A word on this clonotype: At one boundary the junction diverges from the germline segment, which might be a read error. The V gene is TRBV4-3, the J gene TRBJ1-2; 8 positions match TRBD1. CDR1 and CDR2 (germline): LGHNA, YSLEER. The CDR3 has 16 amino acids. CDR3 in DNA: TGCGCCAGCAGCCAAGCGGGACAGGAATGGCGGTATGGCCACACCTTC. This translates into CASSQAGQEWRYGHTF.

The V call is TRBV29-1, the J call TRBJ2-3; tentative D call: TRBD2 (6 bases). Germline CDR1 and CDR2: SQVTM and ANQGSEA. This CDR3 has 13 amino acids. V dropped 6 bases and J dropped 4 bases, with 14 bases sitting between them. Here the CDR3 DNA reads TGCAGCGTCGGGAGTACAGGTGCAGATACGCAGTATTTT. It specifies CSVGSTGADTQYF.

This clonotype was recorded a few times. V usage is TRBV20-1 and J usage is TRBJ2-7; D uncertain. The V gene lost 3 bases and the J gene lost 2 bases, with 8 bases spanning the gap. CDR3 size: 12 residues. Germline V CDR1 and CDR2: DFQATT, SNEGSKA (reference sequence). CDR3: CSASVRTYEQYF. The CDR3 DNA reads as TGCAGTGCTAGTGTCAGGACCTACGAGCAGTACTTC.

This sequence joins TRBV20-1 and TRBJ2-7; tentative D call: TRBD1 (6 bases). This CDR3 region has 13 residues. CDR1 and CDR2 from the germline V gene are DFQATT and SNEGSKA (reference sequence). Trimming removed 3 bases from V and 3 bases from J, with 12 bases in between. The CDR3 spells CSASDRSSYEQYF. DNA for the CDR3: TGCAGTGCTAGCGACAGGTCTAGCTACGAGCAGTACTTC.

This chain links TRBV28 with TRBJ2-5, with 8 bases fitting TRBD1. Unmatched junction bases numbered 11, after V lost 6 bases and J lost 5 bases. The germline V gene has CDR1 MDHEN and CDR2 SYDVKM. The CDR3 is 15 residues long. The CDR3 loop is CASRPQGANSETQYF. As DNA, the CDR3 is TGTGCCAGCAGACCCCAGGGGGCGAATTCTGAGACCCAGTACTTC.

The genes are TRBV6-2 or TRBV6-3 and TRBJ2-1; 12 nucleotides align to TRBD2. The CDR3 consists of 12 residues. CDR1 MNHEY and CDR2 SVGEGT come from the germline V gene. V lost 5 bases and J lost 15; bases outside the gene matches: 5. CDR3 sequence reads: CASSVTSGRRFF. The CDR3 nucleotides are TGTGCCAGCAGTGTGACTAGCGGGAGAAGGTTCTTC.

Concerning this clonotype: It is unclear where the CDR3 begins or ends on the DNA, so no DNA is shown, and the CDR3 is as TCRdb lists it. The chain carries TRBV15 and TRBJ1-2. The length of the CDR3 is 13 amino acids, counting both ends. In germline, CDR1 is LNHNV, CDR2 YYDKDF (reference sequence). This CDR3 is CATSRRFGDGYTF.

The rearrangement links TRBV3-1 to TRBJ2-3, with 14 positions matching TRBD2. CDR1 is LGHDT, CDR2 YNNKEL, per germline (reference sequence). Germline trimming cut 6 bases from V and 4 bases from J; bases unmatched to any gene: 6. The CDR3 contains 16 residues. CDR3 nucleotides: TGTGCCAGCAGGGGGACTAGCGGGAGTTCCGCAGATACGCAGTATTTT. It codes for CASRGTSGSSADTQYF.

In its sample, this clonotype was seen a few times. The genes are TRBV3-1 and TRBJ1-5; D may be TRBD1 (6 bases). CDR1 LGHDT and CDR2 YNNKEL come from the germline V gene (reference sequence). Trimming pared 5 bases from V and 2 bases from J, leaving 13 bases between. The CDR3 sequence is 15 residues long. The CDR3 loop is CASSRGTWGNQPQHF. In DNA, the CDR3 is TGTGCCAGCAGCAGAGGGACATGGGGCAATCAGCCCCAGCATTTT. The entire variable domain, with the rest obtained from reference TRBV3-1 and TRBJ1-5, is as follows: DTAVSQTPKYLVTQMGNDKSIKCEQNLGHDTMYWYKQDSKKFLKIMFSYNNKELIINETVPNRFSPKSPDKAHLNLHINSLELGDSAVYFCASSRGTWGNQPQHFGDGTRLSIL.

This clonotype has only a few counts. The chain links TRBV10-3 to TRBJ2-7, with D hard to call. V lost 5 bases and J 2 bases, leaving 16 bases between the germline ends. The germline V gene has CDR1 ENHRY and CDR2 SYGVKD. The CDR3 covers 15 residues. CDR3 protein: CAISFNVFGAYEQYF. For the CDR3, the DNA is TGTGCCATCAGTTTCAATGTATTCGGTGCCTACGAGCAGTACTTC.

This clonotype was detected only a few times. The chain employs TRBV29-1 and TRBJ1-1; D remains ambiguous. V lost 4 bases, J lost 3 bases, and 6 bases lay in between. The length of the CDR3 is 11 residues. Germline V gene sequence: CDR1 SQVTM, CDR2 ANQGSEA. The CDR3 nucleotides read TGCAGCGTTGGCGTGGACACTGAAGCTTTCTTT. This gives the protein CSVGVDTEAFF.

V gene TRBV24-1 combines with J gene TRBJ2-4; tentative D call: TRBD2 (5 bases). The J call is in doubt because the DNA end fits TRBJ2-7 better. There are 13 residues in the CDR3. Germline CDR1 reads KGHDR; CDR2 reads SFDVKD. As DNA, the CDR3 is TGTGCCACCAGTGCCGATGGGGAGTACGAGCAGTACTTC. The encoded protein is CATSADGEYEQYF.

The V call is TRBV29-1, the J call TRBJ1-1; D gene unclear. The germline V and J ends were trimmed by 2 bases and 0 bases, with 7 bases remaining between them. CDR3 size: 13 residues. Germline V CDR1 and CDR2: SQVTM, ANQGSEA. The CDR3 nucleotides read TGCAGCGTTGAAAAAACAGTGAACACTGAAGCTTTCTTT. It yields the protein CSVEKTVNTEAFF.

This clonotype was counted a few times. This chain joins TRBV11-2 and TRBJ2-3, with 11 bases that match TRBD2. The CDR3 is 15 residues long. CDR1 and CDR2 (germline): SGHAT, FQNNGV. J was trimmed by 5 bases and V by 4 bases; bases with no gene match: 5. CDR3 DNA sequence: TGTGCCAGCAGCTCACTAGCGGGAGCGATAGATACGCAGTATTTT. Translated, it gives CASSSLAGAIDTQYF.

This sequence joins TRBV12-3 or TRBV12-4 and TRBJ2-3, with 12 bases that match TRBD2. The V and J ends lost 4 bases and 3 bases, in that order; junction bases with no gene match: 5. CDR3 size: 16 residues. Here the CDR3 reads CASSSRTSGKTDTQYF. For the CDR3, the DNA is TGTGCCAGCAGTTCAAGGACTAGCGGGAAGACAGATACGCAGTATTTT.

This clonotype appeared a few times. This sequence joins TRBV29-1 and TRBJ2-7; D is undetermined. Between the trimmed V and J ends, which lost 4 bases and 2 bases, there was a span of 9 bases. This CDR3 spans 12 amino acids. Germline CDR1 SQVTM, CDR2 ANQGSEA. CDR3 in DNA: TGCAGCGTTGGGTTCGTACCCTACGAGCAGTACTTC. It yields the protein CSVGFVPYEQYF.

The V call is TRBV3-1, the J call TRBJ2-5; 11 nucleotides align to TRBD2. CDR3 length equals 16 residues. Germline CDR1 and CDR2: LGHDT and YNNKEL (reference sequence). With 7 bases clipped from V and 3 bases from J, the junction kept 10 bases outside the gene matches. The DNA of the CDR3 is TGTGCCAGCACCTTCACTAGCGGGAGCTGGAAAGAGACCCAGTACTTC. This gives the protein CASTFTSGSWKETQYF.

This clonotype was seen a few times. V usage is TRBV5-5 and J usage is TRBJ1-2; D not resolved. Germline loops: CDR1 SGHKS, CDR2 YYEKEE (reference sequence). The CDR3 is made up of 14 amino acids. Trimming left V 3 bases short and J 3 bases short, with 12 bases between. CDR3 amino acids: CASSSPRAYYGYTF. In DNA, the CDR3 is TGTGCCAGCAGCTCCCCGAGGGCCTACTATGGCTACACCTTC. The full variable domain, in which reference TRBV5-5 and TRBJ1-2 provide the parts outside the CDR3, is DAGVTQSPTHLIKTRGQQVTLRCSPISGHKSVSWYQQVLGQGPQFIFQYYEKEERGRGNFPDRFSARQFPNYSSELNVNALLLGDSALYLCASSSPRAYYGYTFGSGTRLTVV.

This chain uses TRBV30 with TRBJ1-5; the match to TRBD1 covers 7 bases. Germline V gives CDR1 GTSNPN, CDR2 SVGIG (reference sequence). Losses at the gene ends were 1 base for V and 7 bases for J; bases not matched to a gene: 7. The CDR3 extends over 14 amino acids. This CDR3 reads CAWSAYRGSQPQHF. CDR3 DNA: TGTGCCTGGAGTGCGTACAGGGGTAGCCAGCCCCAGCATTTT.

The V call is TRBV27, the J call TRBJ2-5; 12 bases line up with TRBD2. The DNA matches TRBJ2-7 better at its end, which makes the J call doubtful. Germline V gene sequence: CDR1 MNHEY, CDR2 SMNVEV (reference sequence). CDR3 length: 18 amino acids. DNA of the CDR3: TGTGCCAGCAGTTTAAGGGTCTTAACTAGCGGGAGGCCCCACGAGCAGTACTTC. Its protein product is CASSLRVLTSGRPHEQYF.

This rearrangement joins TRBV12-3 or TRBV12-4 to TRBJ2-4, with no clear D. The ends were cut back, 3 bases at V and 0 bases at J, with 12 bases in the middle. The CDR3 extends over 16 amino acids. CDR3 region: CASSLSFGLAKNIQYF. The CDR3 region has the DNA TGTGCCAGCAGTTTGAGTTTCGGCTTAGCCAAAAACATTCAGTACTTC.

This clonotype has a handful of counts. The chain has TRBV4-3 and TRBJ2-7; 7 bases match TRBD2. V dropped 1 base and J dropped 7; count of bases not matched to a gene: 10. Germline V CDR1 and CDR2: LGHNA, YSLEER. The CDR3 is 15 residues long. The CDR3 is CASSQVAGGSWEQYF. CDR3 bases: TGCGCCAGCAGCCAAGTAGCGGGTGGTAGTTGGGAGCAGTACTTC.

This clonotype turned up a few times. The chain uses TRBV2 and TRBJ2-7, with D possibly matching TRBD1 (5 bases). V gave up 3 bases and J gave up 6 bases, with 15 bases separating them. The germline CDR1 and CDR2 sequences are SNHLY and FYNNEI. The CDR3 spans 14 residues. CDR3 nucleotides: TGTGCCAGCAGTGAGGAAAGGGGCACAACCGAGCAGTACTTC. Its translation: CASSEERGTTEQYF.

The rearrangement links TRBV7-2 to TRBJ2-5; 7 bases line up with TRBD2. Germline loops: CDR1 SGHTA, CDR2 FQGNSA. Germline trimming cut 3 bases from V and 5 bases from J; bases unmatched to any gene: 12. The length of the CDR3 is 16 residues. In DNA form, the CDR3 reads TGTGCCAGCAGCTTTCAGAAGGCGGGAGTAGGGGAGACCCAGTACTTC. This sequence encodes CASSFQKAGVGETQYF.

This clonotype was detected only a few times. This chain joins TRBV6-2 or TRBV6-3 and TRBJ2-5; TRBD2 is a possible D gene (6 bases). The J call may be incorrect, as the DNA end agrees better with TRBJ2-7. The CDR3 length is 13 residues. Germline lookup yields CDR1 MNHEY and CDR2 SVGEGT. CDR3 residues: CASSNLALYEQYF. In DNA, the CDR3 is TGTGCCAGCAGTAACCTAGCGCTCTACGAGCAGTACTTC.

This clonotype was counted many times. CDR3 bases: TGTGCCAGCAGTTCCGGGGAAAAACTGTTTTTT. Translated: CASSSGEKLFF. The V call is TRBV12-3 or TRBV12-4, the J call TRBJ1-4; D is unclear. This CDR3 is 11 amino acids long. Trimming removed 4 bases from V and 8 bases from J, with 5 bases in between.